Below are 32 T cell receptor beta chains sequenced from a single sample in a study of OX40 agonist ivuxolimab in advanced cancers. The data were produced by immunoSEQ multiplex PCR, yet TCRdb's version contains in-frame clones alone and is incomplete. Altogether 13,000 to 15,000 clones are present, roughly 87% being singletons, with the ten largest covering roughly two thirds. The sample in question was CD4+ or CD8+ T cells sorted from blood, obtained in a trial of the OX40 agonist ivuxolimab. All receptors come from an adult with an advanced solid tumor such as melanoma, head and neck, liver or kidney cancer.

In DNA form, the CDR3 reads TGTGCCAGCAGTCCGGGAAGGGGGAAAGAAAAACTGTTTTTT. Translating it yields CASSPGRGKEKLFF. The V and J genes are TRBV6-6 and TRBJ1-4; D perhaps matches TRBD1 (6 bases). Between the trimmed V and J ends, which lost 5 bases and 8 bases, there was a span of 15 bases. The CDR3 has 14 residues. Germline assignment: CDR1 MNHNY and CDR2 SVGAGI (reference sequence).

The J gene is TRBJ2-5, the V gene TRBV9, with a weak D call TRBD2 (6 bases). CDR1 and CDR2 from the germline V gene are SGDLS and YYNGEE. The V end lost 7 bases, the J end lost 3 bases, and 16 bases lay between the germline ends. This CDR3 spans 14 amino acids. This CDR3 is CASCAGGTEETQYF. In DNA form, the CDR3 reads TGTGCCAGCTGCGCGGGCGGGACTGAAGAGACCCAGTACTTC.

The J gene is TRBJ1-2, the V gene TRBV6-5, with 7 nucleotides matching TRBD1. V lost 2 bases to trimming and J lost 4 bases; unmatched junction nucleotides: 4. CDR1 and CDR2 from the germline V gene are MNHEY and SVGAGI. CDR3 size: 14 residues. This CDR3 is CASSYKGGSYGYTF. DNA of the CDR3: TGTGCCAGCAGTTACAAAGGGGGCAGCTATGGCTACACCTTC.

The V gene is TRBV25-1, the J gene TRBJ2-6; tentatively, D is TRBD1 (5 bases). The V end was cut by 2 bases, the J end by 5 bases, with 19 bases between. CDR1 and CDR2 from the germline V gene are MGHDK and SYGVNS. The CDR3 loop spans 18 amino acids. The CDR3: CASSELPTGQSRANVLTF. The DNA of the CDR3 is TGTGCCAGCAGTGAACTGCCAACTGGACAAAGTCGGGCCAACGTCCTGACTTTC.

CDR3 region: CASSPASYEQYF. CDR3 bases: TGTGCCAGCAGCCCGGCCTCCTACGAGCAGTACTTC. The J gene is TRBJ2-7, the V gene TRBV14; no firm D call. Looked up from germline, CDR1 is SGHDN and CDR2 is FVKESK. There are 12 residues in the CDR3. The germline V and J ends were trimmed by 4 bases and 0 bases, with 4 bases remaining between them.

The chain employs TRBV9 and TRBJ2-7; 10 bases line up with TRBD2. CDR1 is SGDLS, CDR2 YYNGEE, per germline. The CDR3 is 15 amino acids. Unmatched junction bases numbered 4, after V lost 4 bases and J lost 0 bases. The CDR3 loop reads CASSPGLANSYEQYF. The CDR3 region has the DNA TGTGCCAGCAGCCCGGGACTAGCGAACTCCTACGAGCAGTACTTC.

The CDR3 DNA is TGTGCCGGGACCTCAGGAGGGATTAGGGGTAAATCCTACGAGCAGTACTTC. Translation: CAGTSGGIRGKSYEQYF. The chain is built from TRBV5-8 and TRBJ2-7, with D tentatively TRBD2 (6 bases). The V end was cut by 10 bases, the J end by 1 base, with 27 bases between. The V gene's germline CDR1 is SGHTS and CDR2 YDEGEE. The CDR3 loop spans 17 amino acids.

This chain connects TRBV7-9 to TRBJ2-6; D is perhaps TRBD2 (5 bases). Germline values: CDR1 SEHNR, CDR2 FQNEAQ (reference sequence). The CDR3 is 15 amino acids. V was pared by 6 bases and J by 0 bases, with 9 bases between. The chain's CDR3 is CASRLEGSGANVLTF. The DNA of the CDR3 is TGTGCCAGCAGACTCGAGGGCTCTGGGGCCAACGTCCTGACTTTC.

The chain links TRBV4-1 to TRBJ1-2; D is possibly TRBD1 (6 bases). In germline, CDR1 is MGHRA, CDR2 YSYEKL. Trimming stripped 0 bases from V and 4 bases from J, with 12 bases between. The CDR3 length is 15 residues. The CDR3 region is CASSQEGTHIYGYTF. In nucleotides, the CDR3 is TGCGCCAGCAGCCAAGAGGGGACACACATCTATGGCTACACCTTC.

The chain combines TRBV6-5 with TRBJ1-5; 7 nucleotides align to TRBD1. The trim removed 4 bases at V and 4 bases at J, leaving 7 bases unmatched. CDR1 is MNHEY and CDR2 is SVGAGI in the germline V gene. The CDR3 spans 15 residues. The chain's CDR3 is CASSSGTQGNQPQHF. DNA of the CDR3: TGTGCCAGCAGTTCCGGTACACAGGGGAATCAGCCCCAGCATTTT.

V is TRBV7-3 and J is TRBJ2-5, with TRBD1 matching 10 bases. Germline V CDR1 and CDR2: SGHTA, FQGTGA. With 5 bases clipped from V and 4 bases from J, the junction kept 10 bases outside the gene matches. The CDR3 totals 16 residues. The CDR3 sequence: CASSPDRGLFRETQYF. The CDR3 bases are TGTGCCAGCAGCCCAGACAGGGGGCTCTTCCGAGAGACCCAGTACTTC.

This rearrangement joins TRBV9 to TRBJ2-7; D call uncertain. There are 14 residues in the CDR3. CDR1 SGDLS and CDR2 YYNGEE come from the germline V gene. V was cut by 0 bases and J by 2 bases, with 9 bases left in between. CDR3 in DNA: TGTGCCAGCAGCGTAGGCGGTGGCCCCTACGAGCAGTACTTC. This gives the protein CASSVGGGPYEQYF.

The chain recombines TRBV2 with TRBJ2-3, with TRBD1 identical over 8 bases. The CDR3 has 15 residues. CDR1 and CDR2 (germline): SNHLY, FYNNEI. V gave up 4 bases and J gave up 3 bases; unmatched junction bases: 6. The CDR3 protein is CASSGGQGGTDTQYF. The CDR3 nucleotides read TGTGCCAGCAGTGGCGGACAGGGTGGTACAGATACGCAGTATTTT.

The chain recombines TRBV18 with TRBJ1-5; D may be TRBD1 (6 bases). Germline V gene sequence: CDR1 KGHSH, CDR2 LQKENI. With 4 bases removed from V and 4 bases from J, the gap between germline ends came to 11 bases. The CDR3 loop spans 14 amino acids. This CDR3 is CASSLPGVNQPQHF. CDR3 DNA: TGTGCCAGCTCACTCCCAGGGGTAAATCAGCCCCAGCATTTT.

V is TRBV7-9 and J is TRBJ2-7, with D maybe TRBD2 (5 bases). V dropped 1 base and J dropped 1 base, with 11 bases sitting between them. The CDR3 consists of 15 residues. Germline V gene data show CDR1 as SEHNR and CDR2 as FQNEAQ (reference sequence). The CDR3: CASSLVIPGSYEQYF. CDR3 nucleotide sequence: TGTGCCAGCAGCTTAGTAATTCCGGGGTCCTACGAGCAGTACTTC.

This chain links TRBV7-2 with TRBJ2-2, with no clear D. V gave up 5 bases and J gave up 0 bases, with 7 bases separating them. CDR1 and CDR2 from the germline V gene are SGHTA and FQGNSA. The CDR3 length is 14 residues. The CDR3, as DNA: TGTGCCAGCAGCGCCACGTCGAACACCGGGGAGCTGTTTTTT. Protein: CASSATSNTGELFF.

This clone was seen just once. The chain is built from TRBV5-5 and TRBJ1-3; a weak D match, TRBD1 (5 bases). This CDR3 contains 17 residues. Per germline, CDR1 SGHKS and CDR2 YYEKEE (reference sequence). V dropped 0 bases and J dropped 0 bases, with 13 bases sitting between them. This CDR3 reads CASSLGSQGLSGNTIYF. Written as DNA, the CDR3 is TGTGCCAGCAGCTTGGGATCTCAGGGACTCTCTGGAAACACCATATATTTT.

J is TRBJ2-7 and V is TRBV6-1, with D possibly being TRBD2 (6 bases). V was shortened by 5 bases and J by 12 bases, with 23 bases between the two germline ends. The CDR3 contains 14 residues. In germline, CDR1 is MNHNS, CDR2 SASEGT. The CDR3 region is CASSPRGSPGRWYF. Here the CDR3 DNA reads TGTGCCAGCAGTCCCCGGGGGAGCCCAGGGCGGTGGTACTTC.

The CDR3 DNA is TGCGCCAGCAGCCAAGGGCAAGGAAAACTGTTTTTT. Translating it yields CASSQGQGKLFF. V usage is TRBV4-3 and J usage is TRBJ1-4, with D unclear. CDR3 length: 12 amino acids. Between the trimmed V and J ends, which lost 1 base and 10 bases, there was a span of 7 bases. From germline, CDR1 is LGHNA and CDR2 YSLEER.

The J gene is TRBJ2-7, the V gene TRBV4-1, with D tentatively TRBD1 (6 bases). In germline, CDR1 is MGHRA, CDR2 YSYEKL. The V end lost 2 bases, the J end lost 0 bases, and 11 bases lay between the germline ends. This CDR3 comprises 15 residues. For the CDR3, the DNA is TGCGCCAGCAGCCAATCAGGGGCTAGCTCCTACGAGCAGTACTTC. This sequence encodes CASSQSGASSYEQYF.

The chain uses TRBV7-9 and TRBJ2-1; D is unclear. Per the germline V gene, CDR1 is SEHNR and CDR2 is FQNEAQ (reference sequence). CDR3 length: 11 amino acids. Trimming stripped 5 bases from V and 12 bases from J, with 11 bases between. Written as DNA, the CDR3 is TGTGCCAGCAGCCTAGGTTTGGTGCAGTTCTTC. Translation gives CASSLGLVQFF. The variable domain in full, completed from reference TRBV7-9 and TRBJ2-1, reads DTGVSQNPRHKITKRGQNVTFRCDPISEHNRLYWYRQTLGQGPEFLTYFQNEAQLEKSRLLSDRFSAERPKGSFSTLEIQRTEQGDSAMYLCASSLGLVQFFGPGTRLTVL.

The table lists this clone with a count of one. The V call is TRBV11-1, the J call TRBJ2-7; no firm D call. Trimming cost V 6 bases and J 4 bases, with 10 bases left between them. This CDR3 has 12 amino acids. The germline gives CDR1 SGHAT, CDR2 FQDESV (reference sequence). The DNA for the CDR3 is TGTGCCAGCAGTCCGAACTTATACGAGCAGTACTTC. It is translated as CASSPNLYEQYF.

By sample fraction, this clone is medium-sized. Other DNA sequences within the sample encode an identical CDR3. The V call is TRBV4-1, the J call TRBJ1-1; no firm D call. Germline CDR1 reads MGHRA; CDR2 reads YSYEKL. This CDR3 comprises 14 residues. The V end lost 0 bases, the J end lost 0 bases, and 5 bases lay between the germline ends. CDR3 coding DNA: TGCGCCAGCAGCCAAGAGTCATTGAACACTGAAGCTTTCTTT. Translated, it gives CASSQESLNTEAFF.

The chain couples TRBV12-5 to TRBJ2-1; perhaps TRBD2 as D (6 bases). V shed 1 base and J shed 6 bases, with 10 bases lying between them. The V gene's germline CDR1 is LGHNT and CDR2 FRNRAP. This CDR3 contains 14 residues. CDR3 loop: CASGLGGMGNEQFF. The CDR3, as DNA: TGTGCTAGTGGTTTGGGCGGGATGGGCAATGAGCAGTTCTTC.

The chain has TRBV4-2 and TRBJ1-2; no firm D call. V lost 1 base, J lost 2 bases, and 8 bases lay in between. This CDR3 spans 14 amino acids. Germline lookup yields CDR1 LGHNA and CDR2 YNFKEQ. The CDR3 spells CASSQVAPNYGYTF. The CDR3 DNA follows: TGTGCCAGCAGCCAAGTGGCGCCGAACTATGGCTACACCTTC.

This clone is a singleton in its sample. The genes are TRBV9 and TRBJ2-1; 10 positions match TRBD2. V was pared by 4 bases and J by 6 bases, with 13 bases of the junction left unmatched. The CDR3 runs to 17 residues. Germline CDR1 reads SGDLS; CDR2 reads YYNGEE. This CDR3 is CASSFQPGLALPNEQFF. CDR3 sequence (DNA): TGTGCCAGCAGCTTCCAGCCGGGACTAGCGCTCCCCAATGAGCAGTTCTTC.

This sequence joins TRBV30 and TRBJ1-5; D is unresolved. V was pared by 5 bases and J by 3 bases, with 11 bases between. The germline gives CDR1 GTSNPN, CDR2 SVGIG (reference sequence). CDR3 length equals 13 residues. CDR3 residues: CAWASGPNQPQHF. For the CDR3, the DNA is TGTGCCTGGGCCTCCGGTCCCAATCAGCCCCAGCATTTT. The variable domain in full, with the rest retrieved from reference TRBV30 and TRBJ1-5, is SQTIHQWPATLVQPVGSPLSLECTVEGTSNPNLYWYRQAAGRGLQLLFYSVGIGQISSEVPQNLSASRPQDRQFILSSKKLLLSDSGFYLCAWASGPNQPQHFGDGTRLSIL.

On this clone: A junction boundary mismatches the germline segment, possibly from a read error. The rearrangement links TRBV5-4 to TRBJ1-3, with a possible D match to TRBD1 (5 bases). The CDR3 runs to 15 residues. Germline values: CDR1 SGHNT, CDR2 YYREEE (reference sequence). The CDR3: CASSQGRVTGNTIYF. The CDR3, as DNA: TGCGCCAGCAGCCAGGGCAGGGTAACTGGAAACACCATATATTTT.

The chain combines TRBV5-3 with TRBJ1-6; tentative D call: TRBD1 (5 bases). TRBV5-3 is labeled an ORF, and its function is uncertain. With 4 bases removed from V and 0 bases from J, the gap between germline ends came to 26 bases. This CDR3 has 21 amino acids. CDR3 sequence reads: CARSRRGPQVAEYSYNSPLHF. The CDR3, as DNA: TGTGCCAGAAGCCGCCGGGGACCCCAGGTCGCCGAGTACTCCTATAATTCACCCCTCCACTTT.

The J gene is TRBJ2-7, the V gene TRBV11-3, with TRBD2 as a possible D gene (6 bases). The CDR3 consists of 15 residues. The V gene's germline CDR1 is SGHNT and CDR2 YENEEA. Trimming left V 5 bases short and J 6 bases short, with 20 bases between. The CDR3 protein is CASSPALATLAEQYF. The CDR3 DNA reads as TGTGCCAGCAGCCCAGCCCTAGCGACCCTCGCCGAGCAGTACTTC.

CDR3: CASSTRVVVRAEASGHNEQFF. The DNA for the CDR3 is TGTGCCAGTAGTACCCGGGTTGTTGTCCGGGCCGAAGCTAGCGGCCACAATGAGCAGTTCTTC. The chain is built from TRBV19 and TRBJ2-1; 7 nucleotides align to TRBD2. The CDR3 runs 21 residues. The germline V gene encodes CDR1 LNHDA and CDR2 SQIVND (reference sequence). The ends lost 4 bases at V and 5 bases at J; junction bases unmatched: 26. The full variable domain, in which reference TRBV19 and TRBJ2-1 provide the parts outside the CDR3, is DGGITQSPKYLFRKEGQNVTLSCEQNLNHDAMYWYRQDPGQGLRLIYYSQIVNDFQKGDIAEGYSVSREKKESFPLTVTSAQKNPTAFYLCASSTRVVVRAEASGHNEQFFGPGTRLTVL.

The chain couples TRBV7-9 to TRBJ1-1, with D unresolved. Trimming pared 6 bases from V and 1 base from J, leaving 9 bases between. The V gene's germline CDR1 is SEHNR and CDR2 FQNEAQ (reference sequence). The CDR3 totals 13 residues. The CDR3 region has the DNA TGTGCCAGCAGGCCCCCGGGGAACACTGAAGCTTTCTTT. This gives the protein CASRPPGNTEAFF.